This T cell receptor beta chain is from a study of tumor-infiltrating lymphocytes in primary liver carcinoma. This clonotype was picked up a small number of times. For blood RNA, unsorted whole blood served as the source, and germline DNA was extracted too. The input was about 490 ng total RNA; TCR beta cDNA was made from it with a constant-region primer. Libraries for TCR beta were built through three nested multiplex PCR rounds, which together made up a slightly modified ARM-PCR procedure. TCRdb analysed the multiplex PCR reads with MiXCR anew, one entry per CDR3 protein. The sample records about 180,000 distinct CDR3 sequences, approximately 60% being singletons. The sequence derives from a middle-aged man with primary liver carcinoma and hepatitis B virus infection. What was sequenced was peripheral blood.

For the CDR3, the DNA is TGTGCAACCCAGCGGGAGGATTTTTGGAACACCGGGGAGCTGTTTTTT. Residues: CATQREDFWNTGELFF. This chain links TRBV28 with TRBJ2-2; 9 nucleotides match TRBD2. CDR1 and CDR2 (germline): MDHEN, SYDVKM. CDR3 size: 16 residues. The whole variable domain, remainder taken from reference TRBV28 and TRBJ2-2, is DVKVTQSSRYLVKRTGEKVFLECVQDMDHENMFWYRQDPGLGLRLIYFSYDVKMKEKGDIPEGYSVSREKKERFSLILESASTNQTSMYLCATQREDFWNTGELFFGEGSRLTVL.